This entry features one T cell receptor (beta chain) sequence. Antigen: not known. The entry originates in a study of beta chain features in type 1 diabetes. Whole-study findings and limits: Junctions at VDJ sites from type 1 diabetes patients had fewer insertions and more deletions. Any PCR bias toward short templates would affect both groups alike. Shorter TCRB CDR3s, moderately but significantly so, were found in Type 1 diabetes patients in all four CD4+ subsets. TCRB repertoires of naive, central memory and Treg cells appeared more similar among patients than among healthy donors.

The CDR3 totals 15 residues. The V end was cut by 1 base, the J end by 5 bases, with 14 bases between. Germline CDR1 reads SGHTA; CDR2 reads FQGTGA. Sorting based on CD45RO/CCR7/CD25/CD127/CD95/CD27 separated CD4+ naive, central memory, regulatory and stem cell-like memory cells. The whole isolated RNA underwent reverse transcription, so sequencing captured expressed TCRB transcripts. Only in-frame clones appear in the TCRdb table, and some are missing; sequencing was by immunoSEQ multiplex PCR. Of 630,000 or so clones in the sample, around 15% are singletons; the top ten hold 0.04%. The receptor was isolated from a man younger than 35 with type 1 diabetes. Sequenced input: naive CD4+ T cells from blood. The chain combines TRBV7-3 with TRBJ1-1, with unresolved D. CDR3 nucleotides: TGTGCCAGCAGCTTAAGACCCGGTAGGTGGACTGAAGCTTTCTTT. Protein product: CASSLRPGRWTEAFF.